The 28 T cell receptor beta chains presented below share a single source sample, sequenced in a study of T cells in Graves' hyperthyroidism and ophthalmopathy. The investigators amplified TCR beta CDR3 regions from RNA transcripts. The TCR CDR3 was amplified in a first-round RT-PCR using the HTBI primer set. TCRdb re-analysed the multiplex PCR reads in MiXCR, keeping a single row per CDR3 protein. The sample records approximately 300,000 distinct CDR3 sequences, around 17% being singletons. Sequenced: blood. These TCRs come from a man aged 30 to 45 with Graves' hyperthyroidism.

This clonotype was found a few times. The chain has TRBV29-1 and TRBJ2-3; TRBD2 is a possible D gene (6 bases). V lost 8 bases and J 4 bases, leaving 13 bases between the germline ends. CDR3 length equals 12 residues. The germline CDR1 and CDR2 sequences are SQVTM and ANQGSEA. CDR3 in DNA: TGCAGCACCGAGGCTAGCGCAGATACGCAGTATTTT. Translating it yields CSTEASADTQYF.

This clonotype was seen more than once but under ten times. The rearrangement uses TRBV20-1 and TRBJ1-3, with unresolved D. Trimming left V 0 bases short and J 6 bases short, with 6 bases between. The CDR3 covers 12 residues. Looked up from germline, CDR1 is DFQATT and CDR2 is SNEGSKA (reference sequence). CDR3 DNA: TGCAGTGCTAGAGATCATGAAAACACCATATATTTT. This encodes CSARDHENTIYF.

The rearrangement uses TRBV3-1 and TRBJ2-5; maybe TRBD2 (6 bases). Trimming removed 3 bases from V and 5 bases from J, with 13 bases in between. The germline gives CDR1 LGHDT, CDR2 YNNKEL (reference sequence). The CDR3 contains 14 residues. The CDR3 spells CASSHGGTGETQYF. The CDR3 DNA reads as TGTGCCAGCAGCCACGGGGGAACCGGGGAGACCCAGTACTTC.

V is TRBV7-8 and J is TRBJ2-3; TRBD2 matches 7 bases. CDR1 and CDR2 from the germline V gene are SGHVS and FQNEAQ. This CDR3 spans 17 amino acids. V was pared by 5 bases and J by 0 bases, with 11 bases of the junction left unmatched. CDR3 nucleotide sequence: TGTGCCAGCAGCCTAGTGAATTCGGGACTAAGCACAGATACGCAGTATTTT. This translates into CASSLVNSGLSTDTQYF.

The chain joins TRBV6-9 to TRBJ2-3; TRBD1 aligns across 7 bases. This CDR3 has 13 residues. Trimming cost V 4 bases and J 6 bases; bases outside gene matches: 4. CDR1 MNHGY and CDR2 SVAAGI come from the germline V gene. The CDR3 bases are TGTGCCAGCAGTTTCAGGGGGATGGATACGCAGTATTTT. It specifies CASSFRGMDTQYF.

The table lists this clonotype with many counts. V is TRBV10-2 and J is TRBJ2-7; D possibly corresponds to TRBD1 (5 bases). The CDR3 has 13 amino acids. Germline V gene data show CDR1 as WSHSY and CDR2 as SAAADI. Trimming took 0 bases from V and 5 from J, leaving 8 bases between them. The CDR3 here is CASSESGQDEQYF. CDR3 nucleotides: TGCGCCAGCAGTGAGTCCGGACAAGACGAGCAGTACTTC.

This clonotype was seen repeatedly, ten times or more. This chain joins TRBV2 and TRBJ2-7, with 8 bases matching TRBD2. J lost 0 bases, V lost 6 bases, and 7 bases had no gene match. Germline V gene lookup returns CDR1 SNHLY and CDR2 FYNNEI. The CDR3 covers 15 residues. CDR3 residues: CASRELADSSYEQYF. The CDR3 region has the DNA TGTGCCAGCAGGGAACTAGCGGATAGCTCCTACGAGCAGTACTTC.

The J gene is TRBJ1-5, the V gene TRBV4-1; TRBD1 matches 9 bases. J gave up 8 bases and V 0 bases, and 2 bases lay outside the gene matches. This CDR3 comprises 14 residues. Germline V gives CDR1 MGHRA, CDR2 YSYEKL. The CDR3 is CASSQETGGKPQHF. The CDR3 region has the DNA TGCGCCAGCAGCCAAGAGACAGGGGGGAAGCCCCAGCATTTT.

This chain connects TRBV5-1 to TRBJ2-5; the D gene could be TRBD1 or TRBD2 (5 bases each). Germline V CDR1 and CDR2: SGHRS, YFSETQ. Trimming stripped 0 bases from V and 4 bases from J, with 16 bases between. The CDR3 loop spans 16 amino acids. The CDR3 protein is CASSLAVGDPRETQYF. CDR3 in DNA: TGCGCCAGCAGCTTGGCCGTGGGGGATCCAAGAGAGACCCAGTACTTC.

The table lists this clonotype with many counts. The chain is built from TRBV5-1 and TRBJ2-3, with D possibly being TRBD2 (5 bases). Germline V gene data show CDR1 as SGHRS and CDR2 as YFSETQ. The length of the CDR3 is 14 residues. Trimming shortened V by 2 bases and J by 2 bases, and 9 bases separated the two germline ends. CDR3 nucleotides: TGCGCCAGCAGCTTAGGAGGAACCACAGATACGCAGTATTTT. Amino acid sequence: CASSLGGTTDTQYF. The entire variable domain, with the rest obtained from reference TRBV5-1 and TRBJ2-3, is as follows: KAGVTQTPRYLIKTRGQQVTLSCSPISGHRSVSWYQQTPGQGLQFLFEYFSETQRNKGNFPGRFSGRQFSNSRSEMNVSTLELGDSALYLCASSLGGTTDTQYFGPGTRLTVL.

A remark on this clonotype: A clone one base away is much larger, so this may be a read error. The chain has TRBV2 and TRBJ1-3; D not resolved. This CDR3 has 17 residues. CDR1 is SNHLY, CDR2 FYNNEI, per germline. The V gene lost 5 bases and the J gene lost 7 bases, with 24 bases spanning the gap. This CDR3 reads CASSRRPGGSVGNTIYF. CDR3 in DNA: TGTGCCAGCAGTAGGAGGCCGGGAGGTTCCGTCGGGAACACCATATATTTT.

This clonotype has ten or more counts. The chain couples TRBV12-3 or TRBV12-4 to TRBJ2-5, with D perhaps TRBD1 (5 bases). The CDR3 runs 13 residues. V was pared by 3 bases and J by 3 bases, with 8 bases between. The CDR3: CASSFEGEETQYF. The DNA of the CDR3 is TGTGCCAGCAGTTTTGAAGGGGAAGAGACCCAGTACTTC.

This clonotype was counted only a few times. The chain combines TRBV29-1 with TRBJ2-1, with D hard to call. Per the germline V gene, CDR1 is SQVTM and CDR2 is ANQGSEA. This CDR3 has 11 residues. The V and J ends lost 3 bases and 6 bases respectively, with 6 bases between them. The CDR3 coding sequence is TGCAGCGTTGATTCCCCCAATGAGCAGTTCTTC. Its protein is CSVDSPNEQFF.

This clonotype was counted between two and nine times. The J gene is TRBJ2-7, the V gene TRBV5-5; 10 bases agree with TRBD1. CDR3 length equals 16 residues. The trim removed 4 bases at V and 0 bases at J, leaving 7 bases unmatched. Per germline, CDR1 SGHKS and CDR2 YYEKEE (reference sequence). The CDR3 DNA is TGTGCCAGCAGCCTGGGGGACAGGGGCATCTCCTACGAGCAGTACTTC. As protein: CASSLGDRGISYEQYF.

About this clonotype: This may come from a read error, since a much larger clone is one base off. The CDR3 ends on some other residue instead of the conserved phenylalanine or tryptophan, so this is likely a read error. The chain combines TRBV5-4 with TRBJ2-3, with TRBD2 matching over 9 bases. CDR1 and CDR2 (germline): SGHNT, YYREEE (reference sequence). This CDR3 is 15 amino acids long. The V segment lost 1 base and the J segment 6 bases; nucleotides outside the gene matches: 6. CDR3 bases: TGTGCCAGCAGCTTGACTAGCGGGCCCTCCGATACGCAGTATTTA. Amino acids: CASSLTSGPSDTQYL.

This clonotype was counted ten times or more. The CDR3 is CASSRQAANYGYTF. The CDR3 bases are TGTGCCAGCAGCCGACAGGCAGCTAACTATGGCTACACCTTC. This chain links TRBV7-2 with TRBJ1-2; possibly TRBD1 for D (6 bases). The CDR3 length is 14 residues. V lost 5 bases, J lost 0 bases, and 10 bases lay in between. Germline V gene data show CDR1 as SGHTA and CDR2 as FQGNSA.

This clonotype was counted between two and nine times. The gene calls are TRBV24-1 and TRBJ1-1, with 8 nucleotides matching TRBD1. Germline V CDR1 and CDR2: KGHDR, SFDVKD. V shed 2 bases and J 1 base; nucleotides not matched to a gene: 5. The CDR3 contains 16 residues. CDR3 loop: CATSDSAQGANTEAFF. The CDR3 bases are TGTGCCACCAGTGATTCCGCTCAGGGGGCGAACACTGAAGCTTTCTTT.

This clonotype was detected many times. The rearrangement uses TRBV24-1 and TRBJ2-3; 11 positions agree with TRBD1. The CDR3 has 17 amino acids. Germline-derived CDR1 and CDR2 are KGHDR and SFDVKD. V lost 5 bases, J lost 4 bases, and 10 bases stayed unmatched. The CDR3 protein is CATSVPHGQGAPDTQYF. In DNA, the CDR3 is TGTGCCACCAGTGTCCCTCACGGACAGGGGGCCCCAGATACGCAGTATTTT.

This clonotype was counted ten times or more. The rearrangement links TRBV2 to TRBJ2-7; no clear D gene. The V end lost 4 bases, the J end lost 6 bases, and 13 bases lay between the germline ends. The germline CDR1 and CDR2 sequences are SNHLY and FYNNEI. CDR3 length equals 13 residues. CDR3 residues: CASSVQNFLEQYF. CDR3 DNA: TGTGCCAGCAGTGTCCAGAATTTTCTCGAGCAGTACTTC.

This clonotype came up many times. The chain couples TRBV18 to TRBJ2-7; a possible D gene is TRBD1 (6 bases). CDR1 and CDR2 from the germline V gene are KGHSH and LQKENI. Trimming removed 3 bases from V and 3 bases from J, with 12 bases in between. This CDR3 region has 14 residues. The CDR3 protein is CASSPRDTSYEQYF. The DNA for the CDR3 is TGTGCCAGCTCACCTCGGGACACCAGCTACGAGCAGTACTTC.

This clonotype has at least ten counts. The CDR3 bases are TGTGCCAGCAGCCCGTCTAGCGTCCTCAATGAGCAGTTCTTC. As protein: CASSPSSVLNEQFF. The V and J genes are TRBV3-1 and TRBJ2-1; tentatively, D is TRBD2 (6 bases). Germline-derived CDR1 and CDR2 are LGHDT and YNNKEL (reference sequence). This CDR3 is 14 amino acids long. Trimming removed 4 bases from V and 6 bases from J, with 13 bases in between.

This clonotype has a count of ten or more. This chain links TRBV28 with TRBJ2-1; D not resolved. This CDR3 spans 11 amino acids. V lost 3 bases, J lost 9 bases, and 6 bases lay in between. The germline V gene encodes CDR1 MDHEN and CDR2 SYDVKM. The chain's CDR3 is CASSFRTEQFF. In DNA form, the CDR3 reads TGTGCCAGCAGTTTCCGGACTGAGCAGTTCTTC.

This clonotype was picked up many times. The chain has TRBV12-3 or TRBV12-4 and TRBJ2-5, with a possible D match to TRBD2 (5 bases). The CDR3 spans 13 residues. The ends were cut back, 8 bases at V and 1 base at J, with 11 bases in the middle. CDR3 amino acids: CASGTTSQETQYF. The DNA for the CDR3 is TGTGCCAGCGGCACTACTAGCCAAGAGACCCAGTACTTC.

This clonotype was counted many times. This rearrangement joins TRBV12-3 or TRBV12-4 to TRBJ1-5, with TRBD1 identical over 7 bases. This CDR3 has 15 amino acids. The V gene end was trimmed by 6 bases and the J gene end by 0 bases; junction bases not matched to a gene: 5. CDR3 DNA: TGTGCCAGCAGGGGACAGACCGATAGCAATCAGCCCCAGCATTTT. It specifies CASRGQTDSNQPQHF.

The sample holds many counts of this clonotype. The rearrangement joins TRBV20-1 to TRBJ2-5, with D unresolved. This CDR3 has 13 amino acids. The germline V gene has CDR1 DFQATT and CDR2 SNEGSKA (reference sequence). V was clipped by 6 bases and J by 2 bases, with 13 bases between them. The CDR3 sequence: CSARPRVQETQYF. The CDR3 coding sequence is TGCAGTGCCCGCCCCAGAGTTCAAGAGACCCAGTACTTC.

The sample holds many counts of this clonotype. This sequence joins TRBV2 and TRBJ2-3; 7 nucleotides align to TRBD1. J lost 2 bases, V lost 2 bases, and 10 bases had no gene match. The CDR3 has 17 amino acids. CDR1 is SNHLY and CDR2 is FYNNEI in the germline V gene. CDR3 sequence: CASSEPDREKFTDTQYF. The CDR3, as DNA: TGTGCCAGCAGTGAACCCGACAGGGAGAAGTTCACAGATACGCAGTATTTT.

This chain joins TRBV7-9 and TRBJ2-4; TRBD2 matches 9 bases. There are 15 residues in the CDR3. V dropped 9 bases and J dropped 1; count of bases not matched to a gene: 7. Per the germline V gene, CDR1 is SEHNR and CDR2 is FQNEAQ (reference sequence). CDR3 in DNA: TGTGCCAGTAGCCTTAGCGGGGGTGCCAAAAACATTCAGTACTTC. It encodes CASSLSGGAKNIQYF.

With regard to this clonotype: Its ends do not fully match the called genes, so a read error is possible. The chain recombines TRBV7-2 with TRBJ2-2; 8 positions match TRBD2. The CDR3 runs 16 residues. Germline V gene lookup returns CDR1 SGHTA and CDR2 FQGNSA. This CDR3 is CVSSSRGGTGAGELFF. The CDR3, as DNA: TGTGTCAGCAGCTCCCGGGGGGGTACGGGAGCCGGGGAGCTGTTTTTT. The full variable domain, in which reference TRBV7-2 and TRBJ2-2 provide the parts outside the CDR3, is GAGVSQSPSNKVTEKGKDVELRCDPISGHTALYWYRQSLGQGLEFLIYFQGNSAPDKSGLPSDRFSAERTGGSVSTLTIQRTQQEDSAVYLCVSSSRGGTGAGELFFGEGSRLTVL.